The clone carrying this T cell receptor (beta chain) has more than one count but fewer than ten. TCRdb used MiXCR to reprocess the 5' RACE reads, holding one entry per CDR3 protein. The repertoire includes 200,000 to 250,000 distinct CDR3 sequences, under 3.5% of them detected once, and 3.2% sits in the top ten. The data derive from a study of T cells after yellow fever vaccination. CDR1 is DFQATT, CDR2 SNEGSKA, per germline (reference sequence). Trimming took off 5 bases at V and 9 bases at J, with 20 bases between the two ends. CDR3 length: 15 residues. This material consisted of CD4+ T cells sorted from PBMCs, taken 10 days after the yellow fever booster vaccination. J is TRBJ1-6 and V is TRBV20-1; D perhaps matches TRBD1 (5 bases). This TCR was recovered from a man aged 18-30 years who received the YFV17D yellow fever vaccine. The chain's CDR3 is CSAAYSGVFSSPLHF. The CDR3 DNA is TGCAGTGCTGCTTACTCGGGGGTGTTTAGTTCACCCCTCCACTTT.